The entry below describes one T cell receptor (beta chain). These data come from a study of Ad26.COV2.S vaccination and SARS-CoV-2 variants. Here immunoSEQ multiplex PCR was the method, and the copy in TCRdb shows in-frame clones only, minus some. Of a few hundred thousand clones listed, 83% are singletons. Treatment given: some 20 received Ad26.COV2.S at low or high dose, single or two shots; 5 received placebo; per-sample allocation not given. Following the first vaccine or placebo injection, samples were taken on day 63. This sample comprised peripheral blood, obtained in a trial of Ad26.COV2.S vaccine versus placebo. This clonotype originated in a person between 18 and 65 years old who received the Ad26.COV2.S COVID-19 vaccine or a placebo.

CDR3 nucleotides: TGTGCCTCGGGGCGGGACACTGAAGCTTTCTTT. As protein: CASGRDTEAFF. V and J are TRBV10-3 and TRBJ1-1, with D possibly being TRBD1 (5 bases). The CDR3 sequence is 11 residues long. V lost 11 bases and J 3 bases, leaving 10 bases between the germline ends. Per germline, CDR1 ENHRY and CDR2 SYGVKD.